Following are 15 T cell receptor beta chains from one sample sequenced in a study of cytomegalovirus exposure and HLA in healthy donors. This PCR relied on a set of 60 Vbeta primers and 13 Jbeta primers. Assay used: immunoSEQ multiplex PCR; TCRdb lists only in-frame clones, some missing. The sample lists some 85,000 clones; more than 70% were seen once. Sequencing was carried out using PBMCs. The origin of the receptors is a man aged 30 to 45 in good health and CMV-seronegative.

V and J are TRBV27 and TRBJ1-6; 8 positions match TRBD1. The CDR3 consists of 19 residues. J gave up 0 bases and V 5 bases, and 12 bases lay outside the gene matches. Germline loops: CDR1 MNHEY, CDR2 SMNVEV (reference sequence). The DNA of the CDR3 is TGTGCCAGCAGTCCAGGACAGGGCGTACTTAGCTCCTATAATTCACCCCTCCACTTT. Translating gives CASSPGQGVLSSYNSPLHF.

The chain has TRBV19 and TRBJ1-2; 7 bases match TRBD1. This CDR3 comprises 15 residues. Germline CDR1 is LNHDA and CDR2 is SQIVND (reference sequence). The junction had 11 bases not matched to a gene; V was cut back by 6 bases and J by 4 bases. CDR3 sequence (DNA): TGTGCCAGTAGAAAAACCGGACAGGAAGGCTATGGCTACACCTTC. Protein sequence: CASRKTGQEGYGYTF.

The chain employs TRBV30 and TRBJ2-7; D is uncertain. The germline gives CDR1 GTSNPN, CDR2 SVGIG (reference sequence). There are 11 residues in the CDR3. V was trimmed by 3 bases and J by 3 bases, leaving 6 bases between them. The CDR3 DNA is TGTGCCTGGAGCAACATCTACGAGCAGTACTTC. Amino acid sequence: CAWSNIYEQYF.

This chain connects TRBV9 to TRBJ2-1; the match to TRBD2 covers 8 bases. The CDR3 length is 16 residues. V gave up 5 bases and J gave up 5 bases; unmatched junction bases: 12. Germline lookup yields CDR1 SGDLS and CDR2 YYNGEE. The CDR3 loop reads CASSEIGGGPDNEQFF. The CDR3 bases are TGTGCCAGCAGTGAAATCGGGGGGGGCCCAGACAATGAGCAGTTCTTC.

This chain uses TRBV7-9 with TRBJ2-1, with a possible D match to TRBD1 (6 bases). The length of the CDR3 is 15 residues. The germline gives CDR1 SEHNR, CDR2 FQNEAQ (reference sequence). V was cut by 4 bases and J by 1 base, with 11 bases left in between. CDR3 sequence: CASSWAGDSYNEQFF. The CDR3 nucleotides are TGTGCCAGCAGCTGGGCAGGGGATTCCTACAATGAGCAGTTCTTC.

This clone has more than one count but fewer than ten. V is TRBV7-9 and J is TRBJ2-1; D is ambiguous. The CDR3 covers 13 residues. CDR1 and CDR2 (germline): SEHNR, FQNEAQ (reference sequence). V dropped 0 bases and J dropped 9 bases, with 9 bases sitting between them. The CDR3 is CASSLASNSEQFF. CDR3 DNA: TGTGCCAGCAGCTTAGCATCGAACTCTGAGCAGTTCTTC.

This chain uses TRBV21-1 with TRBJ2-1; no check of the table's D call, TRBD2, against the DNA was made. TRBV21-1 is described as a pseudogene. The CDR3 contains 16 residues. In nucleotides, the CDR3 is TGTGCCAGCAGCAAAGCGCACGGTGGAGCTTACAATGAGCAGTTCTTC. Its protein product is CASSKAHGGAYNEQFF.

V gene TRBV7-9 combines with J gene TRBJ2-7, with 9 bases lining up with TRBD2. The CDR3 extends over 14 amino acids. Germline lookup yields CDR1 SEHNR and CDR2 FQNEAQ (reference sequence). V lost 7 bases and J lost 3; bases outside the gene matches: 7. The CDR3 DNA is TGTGCCAGCACCTCTGCGGGGGGGCTCTACGAGCAGTACTTC. This codes for CASTSAGGLYEQYF.

The chain links TRBV18 to TRBJ2-1; the D is unclear. V gave up 3 bases and J gave up 9 bases, with 9 bases separating them. The CDR3 has 12 amino acids. CDR1 and CDR2 from the germline V gene are KGHSH and LQKENI. The CDR3 DNA is TGTGCCAGCTCACCTCCGAACAGTGAGCAGTTCTTC. This translates into CASSPPNSEQFF.

This clone was observed a few times. The chain employs TRBV19 and TRBJ2-1; 9 bases are shared with TRBD1. Germline assignment: CDR1 LNHDA and CDR2 SQIVND (reference sequence). Trimming removed 4 bases from V and 2 bases from J; junction bases left unmatched: 15. The CDR3 has 19 amino acids. This CDR3 reads CASSTYRGRPGEAYNEQFF. The CDR3 DNA follows: TGTGCCAGTAGTACCTACAGGGGGCGCCCCGGGGAGGCCTACAATGAGCAGTTCTTC. The full variable domain, its missing parts supplied by reference TRBV19 and TRBJ2-1, is DGGITQSPKYLFRKEGQNVTLSCEQNLNHDAMYWYRQDPGQGLRLIYYSQIVNDFQKGDIAEGYSVSREKKESFPLTVTSAQKNPTAFYLCASSTYRGRPGEAYNEQFFGPGTRLTVL.

The chain joins TRBV28 to TRBJ2-1; 12 bases fit TRBD2. There are 15 residues in the CDR3. Germline V gene data show CDR1 as MDHEN and CDR2 as SYDVKM. V gave up 6 bases and J gave up 6 bases; unmatched junction bases: 6. The CDR3 sequence is CASSLLAGGTNEQFF. The CDR3 region has the DNA TGTGCCAGCAGCTTACTAGCGGGAGGTACCAATGAGCAGTTCTTC.

The V call is TRBV7-8, the J call TRBJ1-5, with TRBD1 identical over 8 bases. This CDR3 comprises 16 residues. With 0 bases clipped from V and 7 bases from J, the junction kept 8 bases outside the gene matches. Germline CDR1 SGHVS, CDR2 FQNEAQ. The CDR3, as DNA: TGTGCCAGCAGCTTAGCTTCCGGGACAGGCAGCCAGCCCCAGCATTTT. This encodes CASSLASGTGSQPQHF.

The rearrangement joins TRBV27 to TRBJ2-7; no definite D call. The CDR3 is made up of 16 amino acids. The V gene's germline CDR1 is MNHEY and CDR2 SMNVEV (reference sequence). V was clipped by 3 bases and J by 0 bases, with 15 bases between them. The CDR3 DNA reads TGTGCCAGCAGTTTGCTCCATAAAACCTACTCCTACGAGCAGTACTTC. It specifies CASSLLHKTYSYEQYF.

The chain uses TRBV7-2 and TRBJ2-7; possibly TRBD1 for D (6 bases). V lost 6 bases and J 7 bases, leaving 16 bases between the germline ends. Germline CDR1 is SGHTA and CDR2 is FQGNSA. The CDR3 is made up of 13 amino acids. In DNA, the CDR3 is TGTGCCAGCAGTATATTGGGTAGGGGGGAGCAGTACTTC. Encoded protein: CASSILGRGEQYF.

This chain connects TRBV13 to TRBJ1-1; D not certain. CDR1 and CDR2 from the germline V gene are PRHDT and FYEKMQ (reference sequence). V lost 6 bases to trimming and J lost 11 bases, with 19 bases between them. The CDR3 contains 13 residues. DNA for the CDR3: TGTGCCAGCAGGAGCGGCGAGGTCAGTTGGGCTTTCTTT. Translation: CASRSGEVSWAFF. Using reference TRBV13 and TRBJ1-1 for the parts outside the CDR3, the full variable domain is AAGVIQSPRHLIKEKRETATLKCYPIPRHDTVYWYQQGPGQDPQFLISFYEKMQSDKGSIPDRFSAQQFSDYHSELNMSSLELGDSALYFCASRSGEVSWAFFGQGTRLTVV.